Below are 7 T cell receptor beta chains sequenced from a single sample in a study of cytomegalovirus exposure and HLA in healthy donors. Researchers ran the PCR with 60 Vbeta and 13 Jbeta primers. Data came from immunoSEQ multiplex PCR; TCRdb stores just in-frame clones and leaves some out. The sample shows about 210,000 clones, roughly 77% of them seen only once. Sequencing input: PBMCs. All receptors come from a male donor in good health and CMV-seropositive.

This chain links TRBV27 with TRBJ2-5; weak D call: TRBD2 (6 bases). This CDR3 has 13 amino acids. Trimming pared 4 bases from V and 3 bases from J, leaving 9 bases between. Per germline, CDR1 MNHEY and CDR2 SMNVEV (reference sequence). The DNA for the CDR3 is TGTGCCAGCAGTTACCGGAGGGAAGAGACCCAGTACTTC. As protein: CASSYRREETQYF.

Remarks on this clone: The sample contains more than one DNA sequence encoding this CDR3. The chain employs TRBV7-2 and TRBJ1-1; 7 bases are shared with TRBD1. V shed 1 base, J shed 5 bases, and the junction held 4 bases outside the gene matches. The V gene's germline CDR1 is SGHTA and CDR2 FQGNSA. The CDR3 extends over 14 amino acids. The CDR3 bases are TGTGCCAGCAGCTTAGTAGGGGGCGATACTGAAGCTTTCTTT. Translation gives CASSLVGGDTEAFF.

V gene TRBV5-1 combines with J gene TRBJ1-2, with TRBD1 matching over 12 bases. CDR1 and CDR2 (germline): SGHRS, YFSETQ. Trimming removed 3 bases from V and 3 bases from J; junction bases left unmatched: 6. This CDR3 has 16 amino acids. This CDR3 reads CASSSPGTGGHYGYTF. The CDR3 DNA reads as TGCGCCAGCAGCTCTCCCGGGACAGGGGGCCACTATGGCTACACCTTC.

This clone was seen once. The chain is built from TRBV28 and TRBJ2-7; TRBD2 agrees at 11 bases. V shed 6 bases, J shed 1 base, and the junction held 8 bases outside the gene matches. The CDR3 sequence is 16 residues long. Germline values: CDR1 MDHEN, CDR2 SYDVKM. DNA for the CDR3: TGTGCCAGCAGCCATGCCGGGACTAGCGGATCCTACGAGCAGTACTTC. This codes for CASSHAGTSGSYEQYF.

This rearrangement joins TRBV28 to TRBJ1-5; the D gene is possibly TRBD1 (6 bases). The V end was cut by 4 bases, the J end by 0 bases, with 13 bases between. The CDR3 loop spans 16 amino acids. Germline V gene lookup returns CDR1 MDHEN and CDR2 SYDVKM. CDR3 coding DNA: TGTGCCAGCAGTTCCGGGCAGGGGAATAGCAATCAGCCCCAGCATTTT. It specifies CASSSGQGNSNQPQHF.

The J gene is TRBJ1-2, the V gene TRBV21-1. TRBV21-1 is a recognized pseudogene. This CDR3 spans 14 amino acids. The CDR3 is CASSNGGVGYGYTF. CDR3 coding DNA: TGTGCCAGCAGCAACGGGGGGGTCGGGTATGGCTACACCTTC.

The chain combines TRBV28 with TRBJ2-1, with a tentative D call TRBD1 (6 bases). The germline gives CDR1 MDHEN, CDR2 SYDVKM. Trimming took off 2 bases at V and 9 bases at J, with 20 bases between the two ends. The length of the CDR3 is 16 residues. CDR3 bases: TGTGCCAGCAGTTTAAGAACAGAGGGGGATAGGGGTGAGCAGTTCTTC. Protein: CASSLRTEGDRGEQFF.